This T cell receptor (beta chain) was captured by sequencing in a study of beta chain features in type 1 diabetes. Study conclusions and caveats: Moderate yet significant TCRB CDR3 shortening was seen in Type 1 diabetes patients in all four CD4+ subsets.

Expressed TCRB transcripts were sequenced because the isolated RNA had all been reverse transcribed beforehand. Profiled with immunoSEQ multiplex PCR; TCRdb holds only in-frame clones, not every one. The sample includes about 340,000 clones, approximately 12% of them seen just once. Worth noting for this clone: Its matching antigen is unknown.

Germline V lookup: CDR1 SGHTA, CDR2 FQGTGA. The CDR3 spans 15 residues. Between the trimmed V and J ends, which lost 3 bases and 8 bases, there was a span of 17 bases. Sequenced material: naive CD4+ T cells from blood. The V call is TRBV7-3, the J call TRBJ2-1, with D possibly matching TRBD2 (5 bases). The origin of this receptor is a woman between 18 and 30 years old with type 1 diabetes. The CDR3 nucleotides read TGTGCCAGCAGCTTGACTAATAATCGTTTTGATGAGCAGTTCTTC. This codes for CASSLTNNRFDEQFF.